This is a list of T cell receptor beta chains from one sample in a study of OX40 agonist ivuxolimab in advanced cancers. TCRdb's table, derived via immunoSEQ multiplex PCR, lists solely in-frame clones and lacks some. The data hold some 66,000 clones, with around 88% observed a single time. The specimen was CD4+ or CD8+ T cells sorted from blood, collected in a trial of the OX40 agonist ivuxolimab. These receptors were obtained from an adult with an advanced solid tumor such as melanoma, head and neck, liver or kidney cancer. CDR3s include the opening cysteine and the closing phenylalanine or tryptophan. The order of the fields is D gene, clone size, J gene, V gene, CDR3 protein, CDR3 DNA. The D gene is left open where the match is weak. Expanded clones are given a class, and other clones once, few, many or no size at all.

D: -; size: -; J: TRBJ1-1; V: TRBV30; CDR3: CASKRGMNTEAFF; DNA: TGTGCCTCTAAACGGGGTATGAACACTGAAGCTTTCTTT
D: -; size: -; J: TRBJ1-5; V: TRBV27; CDR3: CASSLSGPGYSNQPQHF; DNA: TGTGCCAGCAGTTTATCGGGGCCAGGGTATAGCAATCAGCCCCAGCATTTT
D: -; size: few; J: TRBJ2-3; V: TRBV6-1; CDR3: CASSENRVIDTQYF; DNA: TGTGCCAGCAGTGAGAACAGGGTAATAGATACGCAGTATTTT
D: -; size: few; J: TRBJ2-5; V: TRBV11-1; CDR3: CASSLAETQYF; DNA: TGTGCCAGCAGCTTAGCAGAGACCCAGTACTTC
D: TRBD1; size: -; J: TRBJ1-2; V: TRBV18; CDR3: CASSPIPGQNYGYTF; DNA: TGTGCCAGCTCACCGATCCCGGGACAGAACTATGGCTACACCTTC
D: -; size: -; J: TRBJ1-1; V: TRBV7-3; CDR3: CASSLGERTEAFF; DNA: TGTGCCAGCAGCCTAGGTGAGCGGACTGAAGCTTTCTTT
D: -; size: -; J: TRBJ1-5; V: TRBV7-9; CDR3: CASSSVGLNQPQHF; DNA: TGTGCCAGCAGCTCCGTGGGACTCAATCAGCCCCAGCATTTT
D: -; size: -; J: TRBJ1-4; V: TRBV14; CDR3: CASSQGGKEKLFF; DNA: TGTGCCAGCAGCCAAGGTGGCAAAGAAAAACTGTTTTTT
D: -; size: -; J: TRBJ2-5; V: TRBV4-1; CDR3: CASSQDKGEAETQYF; DNA: TGCGCCAGCAGCCAAGATAAGGGGGAGGCGGAGACCCAGTACTTC
D: TRBD1; size: -; J: TRBJ2-7; V: TRBV10-3; CDR3: CAIRAGTGYEQYF; DNA: TGTGCCATTCGCGCCGGGACAGGTTACGAGCAGTACTTC
D: TRBD1; size: -; J: TRBJ2-7; V: TRBV28; CDR3: CASSLSQGAGEQYF; DNA: TGTGCCAGCAGTTTATCACAGGGGGCGGGCGAGCAGTACTTC
D: -; size: -; J: TRBJ1-4; V: TRBV2; CDR3: CASSSRATNEKLFF; DNA: TGTGCCAGCAGTAGCCGGGCAACTAATGAAAAACTGTTTTTT
D: -; size: few; J: TRBJ1-2; V: TRBV9; CDR3: CASSEGGDLYGYTF; DNA: TGTGCCAGCAGCGAGGGCGGGGACCTCTATGGCTACACCTTC
D: -; size: few; J: TRBJ1-1; V: TRBV27; CDR3: CASSFPGVSEAFF; DNA: TGTGCCAGCAGTTTCCCCGGGGTATCTGAAGCTTTCTTT
D: TRBD1; size: -; J: TRBJ1-4; V: TRBV18; CDR3: CASSPTKTGSEKLFF; DNA: TGTGCCAGCTCACCAACAAAGACAGGGAGCGAAAAACTGTTTTTT
D: TRBD1; size: -; J: TRBJ1-2; V: TRBV6-6; CDR3: CASSGGQAYGYTF; DNA: TGTGCCAGCAGCGGGGGACAGGCCTATGGCTACACCTTC